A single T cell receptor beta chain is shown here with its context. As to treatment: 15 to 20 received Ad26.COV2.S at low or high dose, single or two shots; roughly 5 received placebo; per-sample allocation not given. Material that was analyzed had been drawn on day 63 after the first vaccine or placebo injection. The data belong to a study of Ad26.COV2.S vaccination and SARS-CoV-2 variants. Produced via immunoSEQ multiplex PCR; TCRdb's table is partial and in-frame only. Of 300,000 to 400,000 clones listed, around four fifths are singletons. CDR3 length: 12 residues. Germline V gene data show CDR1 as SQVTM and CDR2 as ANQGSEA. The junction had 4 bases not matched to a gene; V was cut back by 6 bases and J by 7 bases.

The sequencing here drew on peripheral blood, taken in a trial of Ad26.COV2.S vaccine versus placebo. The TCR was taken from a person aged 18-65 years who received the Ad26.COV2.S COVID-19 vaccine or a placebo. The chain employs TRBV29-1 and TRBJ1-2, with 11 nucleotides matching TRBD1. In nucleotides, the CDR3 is TGCAGCGTCTGGACAGGGGGCGGTGGCTACACCTTC. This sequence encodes CSVWTGGGGYTF.